Sequencing of this TCR beta chain was carried out in a study of human T cells and chemical hapten exposure. In the study overall: The patients, most of them female, presented with alopecia areata, totalis or universalis.

This clonotype has ten or more counts. The sample's time point: patch test 1, 2 weeks after DPC sensitization. Treatment specified: therapeutic diphenylcyclopropenone sensitization with weekly scalp DPC. Deletions cut 1 base from V and 6 bases from J, with 10 bases between. The CDR3 covers 14 residues. Germline V gene data show CDR1 as KGHSH and CDR2 as LQKENI. TCRdb recomputed calls from the RACE reads with MiXCR, one row per CDR3 protein. The repertoire consists of about 49,000 distinct CDR3 sequences, with about 10% occurring once and the leading ten covering around 4%. This specimen was whole blood, taken in connection with sensitization to the hapten diphenylcyclopropenone (DPC). The rearrangement joins TRBV18 to TRBJ2-1; the D gene is possibly TRBD2 (5 bases). The TCR was taken from a woman aged 50 to 60 with alopecia areata. Some clones in this sample may be carry-over from other donors' samples. As DNA, the CDR3 is TGTGCCAGCTCACCACTGGTAGGGAGCAATGAGCAGTTCTTC. Protein product: CASSPLVGSNEQFF.